These 21 T cell receptor beta chains share one sample of origin, sequenced in a study of T-cell reconstitution after alpha-beta-depleted transplantation in children. Unique molecular identifiers were built into the TCRbeta library. TCRdb analysed the PCR reads with MiXCR anew, one entry per CDR3 protein. The table shows about 640,000 distinct CDR3 sequences, with over 15% occurring only once. The material was PBMCs from the stem cell graft donor, obtained from the stem cell graft. These receptors all come from a human donor who donated a stem cell graft to a child with acute myeloid leukemia.

This chain joins TRBV20-1 and TRBJ2-5; TRBD2 matches 14 bases. Germline V CDR1 and CDR2: DFQATT, SNEGSKA (reference sequence). The V and J ends lost 0 bases and 5 bases, in that order; junction bases with no gene match: 11. The CDR3 sequence is 18 residues long. The CDR3 region is CSARDLGTSGGQGETQYF. The CDR3 bases are TGCAGTGCTAGAGATCTGGGGACTAGCGGGGGCCAGGGGGAGACCCAGTACTTC.

The chain carries TRBV12-3 or TRBV12-4 and TRBJ1-1; a possible D gene is TRBD1 (5 bases). This CDR3 is 13 amino acids long. Deletions cut 3 bases from V and 5 bases from J, with 10 bases between. The CDR3 nucleotides are TGTGCCAGCAGTTTCTCAGGGTTAACTGAAGCTTTCTTT. Translating it yields CASSFSGLTEAFF.

Only a few counts were recorded for this clonotype. V and J are TRBV5-1 and TRBJ2-1; no clear D gene. From germline, CDR1 is SGHRS and CDR2 YFSETQ. The CDR3 has 13 residues. Trimming stripped 1 base from V and 5 bases from J, with 7 bases between. CDR3 sequence reads: CASSLIANNEQFF. The CDR3 DNA is TGCGCCAGCAGCTTGATAGCAAACAATGAGCAGTTCTTC.

The genes are TRBV7-9 and TRBJ1-6; perhaps TRBD1 as D (5 bases). The CDR3 contains 14 residues. The V and J ends lost 4 bases and 6 bases respectively, with 10 bases between them. Germline lookup yields CDR1 SEHNR and CDR2 FQNEAQ (reference sequence). DNA for the CDR3: TGTGCCAGCAGCTCCGCAAGGGGTAATTCACCCCTCCACTTT. Its protein is CASSSARGNSPLHF.

This clonotype appeared many times. The chain combines TRBV20-1 with TRBJ2-3; D not resolved. CDR3 length: 16 amino acids. Trimming took 0 bases from V and 6 from J, leaving 19 bases between them. CDR1 and CDR2 (germline): DFQATT, SNEGSKA (reference sequence). CDR3 sequence reads: CSARDQLRSGVDTQYF. In DNA, the CDR3 is TGCAGTGCTAGAGATCAGCTTCGGAGTGGGGTGGATACGCAGTATTTT.

In this sample, this clonotype turned up a few times. This rearrangement joins TRBV12-3 or TRBV12-4 to TRBJ1-3; weak D call: TRBD1 (6 bases). Trimming left V 7 bases short and J 2 bases short, with 15 bases between. This CDR3 is built from 15 residues. In DNA, the CDR3 is TGTGCCAGCACCCTTTCGGGGGGCGCTGGAAACACCATATATTTT. Protein product: CASTLSGGAGNTIYF.

The rearrangement uses TRBV20-1 and TRBJ2-1; 7 bases are a match to TRBD2. J gave up 7 bases and V 6 bases, and 12 bases lay outside the gene matches. CDR1 and CDR2 from the germline V gene are DFQATT and SNEGSKA (reference sequence). The CDR3 contains 14 residues. The CDR3 nucleotides are TGCAGTGCCCCGATGGGAGGGTCAGGGAATGAGCAGTTCTTC. This gives the protein CSAPMGGSGNEQFF.

The chain joins TRBV29-1 to TRBJ1-1; D gene ambiguous. The CDR3 covers 12 residues. The ends were cut back, 1 base at V and 4 bases at J, with 7 bases in the middle. Per germline, CDR1 SQVTM and CDR2 ANQGSEA. The CDR3 region has the DNA TGCAGCGTTGAAGGGAGCAGCACTGAAGCTTTCTTT. As protein: CSVEGSSTEAFF. The whole variable domain, remainder taken from reference TRBV29-1 and TRBJ1-1, is SAVISQKPSRDICQRGTSLTIQCQVDSQVTMMFWYRQQPGQSLTLIATANQGSEATYESGFVIDKFPISRPNLTFSTLTVSNMSPEDSSIYLCSVEGSSTEAFFGQGTRLTVV.

This clonotype was picked up many times. The J gene is TRBJ2-3, the V gene TRBV7-2; 8 bases align to TRBD2. This CDR3 has 15 amino acids. Germline CDR1 is SGHTA and CDR2 is FQGNSA. With 3 bases clipped from V and 1 base from J, the junction kept 3 bases outside the gene matches. CDR3 DNA sequence: TGTGCCAGCAGCTTCGGGGGGGGGCGCACAGATACGCAGTATTTT. Amino acid sequence: CASSFGGGRTDTQYF.

A few counts support this clonotype. The chain has TRBV12-3 or TRBV12-4 and TRBJ1-5, with D possibly being TRBD1 (5 bases). This CDR3 has 14 residues. Deletions cut 6 bases from V and 6 bases from J, with 15 bases between. The CDR3 DNA follows: TGTGCCAGCAGCCCTTGGGGGAAAAGTCAGCCCCAGCATTTT. This translates into CASSPWGKSQPQHF.

This clonotype occurred a few times. V gene TRBV24-1 combines with J gene TRBJ2-2, with D possibly being TRBD1 (5 bases). There are 18 residues in the CDR3. The V end was cut by 4 bases, the J end by 0 bases, with 17 bases between. The germline CDR1 and CDR2 sequences are KGHDR and SFDVKD. CDR3 sequence (DNA): TGTGCCACCAGTGACCCTTTGGGGCCATCCGCGAACACCGGGGAGCTGTTTTTT. This gives the protein CATSDPLGPSANTGELFF.

This clonotype showed up many times. The genes are TRBV20-1 and TRBJ1-2; D not resolved. CDR1 DFQATT and CDR2 SNEGSKA come from the germline V gene (reference sequence). Trimming took off 5 bases at V and 3 bases at J, with 13 bases between the two ends. There are 13 residues in the CDR3. The CDR3 region is CSALHRADYGYTF. Written as DNA, the CDR3 is TGCAGTGCTCTCCACCGGGCCGACTATGGCTACACCTTC.

This clonotype was detected ten times or more. The V and J genes are TRBV5-5 and TRBJ1-2; D possibly corresponds to TRBD1 (6 bases). Germline V gene sequence: CDR1 SGHKS, CDR2 YYEKEE (reference sequence). The length of the CDR3 is 14 residues. V lost 6 bases to trimming and J lost 2 bases, with 14 bases between them. The CDR3 sequence: CASTWWQGNYGYTF. Written as DNA, the CDR3 is TGTGCCAGCACCTGGTGGCAGGGGAACTATGGCTACACCTTC. The complete variable domain, with remaining parts taken from reference TRBV5-5 and TRBJ1-2, reads DAGVTQSPTHLIKTRGQQVTLRCSPISGHKSVSWYQQVLGQGPQFIFQYYEKEERGRGNFPDRFSARQFPNYSSELNVNALLLGDSALYLCASTWWQGNYGYTFGSGTRLTVV.

This clonotype has just a few counts. The V and J genes are TRBV6-5 and TRBJ2-7, with 11 nucleotides matching TRBD1. The CDR3 contains 16 residues. With V trimmed by 2 bases and J by 6 bases, 9 bases remained unmatched. The germline gives CDR1 MNHEY, CDR2 SVGAGI. The CDR3 sequence is CASSYAPGQGGREQYF. The CDR3, as DNA: TGTGCCAGCAGTTACGCCCCGGGACAGGGGGGTCGCGAGCAGTACTTC.

Comment on this clonotype: In this CDR3 the conserved last residue, phenylalanine or tryptophan, is missing, so a read error is likely. The DNA is omitted, as the CDR3 cannot be located on it reliably, and the CDR3 follows TCRdb's listing. V usage is TRBV3-1 and J usage is TRBJ2-3; TRBD2 is the table's D call, not checked against the DNA. Germline CDR1 LGHDT, CDR2 YNNKEL (reference sequence). The CDR3 spans 13 residues, counting both ends. CDR3 sequence: CASSRRLAGDTDI.

This clonotype was counted ten times or more. This chain connects TRBV6-5 to TRBJ2-1; 10 positions agree with TRBD2. V lost 5 bases to trimming and J lost 8 bases; unmatched junction nucleotides: 12. The CDR3 totals 16 residues. The germline V gene encodes CDR1 MNHEY and CDR2 SVGAGI. The CDR3 DNA is TGTGCCAGCAGTAGTACGGGACTAGCGATTTCCTATGAGCAGTTCTTC. Protein sequence: CASSSTGLAISYEQFF.

In this sample, this clonotype turned up a few times. This rearrangement joins TRBV27 to TRBJ1-1; D remains ambiguous. The CDR3 is 13 residues long. V lost 5 bases and J 1 base, leaving 8 bases between the germline ends. Germline values: CDR1 MNHEY, CDR2 SMNVEV (reference sequence). CDR3 loop: CASSPHPNTEAFF. CDR3 coding DNA: TGTGCCAGCAGTCCACACCCGAACACTGAAGCTTTCTTT.

The chain uses TRBV7-2 and TRBJ2-7, with 12 bases matching TRBD2. This CDR3 contains 17 residues. V gave up 3 bases and J gave up 0 bases; unmatched junction bases: 6. The germline gives CDR1 SGHTA, CDR2 FQGNSA. CDR3 region: CASSLSSGGGSSYEQYF. CDR3 DNA sequence: TGTGCCAGCAGCTTGTCTAGCGGGGGGGGAAGCTCCTACGAGCAGTACTTC.

CDR3 sequence (DNA): TGTGCCAGCAGTTCCAGACAGGGTATTCAGCCCCAGCATTTT. It specifies CASSSRQGIQPQHF. The genes are TRBV12-3 or TRBV12-4 and TRBJ1-5, with 7 bases lining up with TRBD1. The length of the CDR3 is 14 residues. The V gene end was trimmed by 4 bases and the J gene end by 6 bases; junction bases not matched to a gene: 6.

By proportion, this clonotype is medium-sized. The chain is built from TRBV12-3 or TRBV12-4 and TRBJ2-4; D is unclear. CDR3 length: 12 amino acids. Between the trimmed V and J ends, which lost 1 base and 8 bases, there was a span of 6 bases. The CDR3 DNA is TGTGCCAGCAGTTTAGGAAGGGACATTCAGTACTTC. Translating it yields CASSLGRDIQYF.

This clonotype was seen a few times. This chain joins TRBV6-2 or TRBV6-3 and TRBJ2-7; D is possibly TRBD1 (6 bases). The V gene's germline CDR1 is MNHEY and CDR2 SVGEGT. The CDR3 is 13 amino acids. The ends were cut back, 6 bases at V and 3 bases at J, with 12 bases in the middle. The CDR3 reads CASSPARGYEQYV. The CDR3 DNA is TGTGCCAGCAGCCCGGCCAGGGGCTACGAGCAGTACGTC.